This T cell receptor (beta chain) was identified in a study of molecular identifiers for immune sequencing clone quantification. Broader study findings: Should identical TCR molecules share a barcode, the sizes of highly expanded clones could be underestimated.

CDR1 is SGHTA, CDR2 FQGNSA, per germline. The CDR3 length is 16 residues. V trimming: 5 bases; J trimming: 8 bases; junction bases outside the gene matches: 13. The authors gated naive CD8 T cells as CD8+CD4-CCR7+CD45RA+ for sorting. This clonotype was observed a few times. Antigen: not known. TCRdb analysed the PCR reads with MiXCR anew, one entry per CDR3 protein. The sample has about 630,000 distinct CDR3 sequences, about 25% seen once; the top ten hold 0.7% to 0.95%. This clonotype was sampled from a human donor in good health. Some libraries in this study had Jurkat cell RNA spiked in. The chain couples TRBV7-2 to TRBJ2-1, with 9 positions matching TRBD2. The sample consisted of naive CD8+ T cells from blood, with Jurkat cell RNA spiked in. Noted subset: FACS-sorted CD8+CD4-CCR7+CD45RA+ naive T cells. In DNA, the CDR3 is TGTGCCAGCAGCGCCCCTTCTAGCGGGATTTTGTATGAGCAGTTCTTC. Residues: CASSAPSSGILYEQFF.